This T cell receptor beta chain was sequenced during a study of T-cell reconstitution after alpha-beta-depleted transplantation in children. Study conclusions and caveats: Several hundred rapidly expanded clones from non-depleted graft cells reportedly supplied alpha-beta T cells about two months post-transplant. At one year after transplant, newly produced T cells mostly accounted for T-cell counts and diversity. Recipient T cells and thymic progenitors that survived were the source of the high TCRbeta diversity seen at day 60 in some patients.

As to this clonotype: Antigen specificity is unknown.

Unique molecular identifiers were incorporated into the prepared TCRbeta library. TCRdb independently ran MiXCR on the PCR reads; one entry per CDR3 protein. Of 200,000 to 250,000 distinct CDR3 sequences in the sample, about 26% are singletons; the top ten hold over 2.5%. Between the trimmed V and J ends, which lost 6 bases and 2 bases, there was a span of 13 bases. CDR1 is SQVTM, CDR2 ANQGSEA, per germline. This CDR3 has 13 residues. This chain connects TRBV29-1 to TRBJ1-1; no definite D call. This sequence was found in a girl aged 2-15 years with Fanconi anemia, due to receive a stem cell transplant. The sample consisted of PBMCs, taken before TCRalphabeta/CD19-depleted stem cell transplant. For the CDR3, the DNA is TGCAGCGTGGCCCACCCGAGAAACACTGAAGCTTTCTTT. It yields the protein CSVAHPRNTEAFF.